The rows below give T cell receptor beta chains drawn from one sample of a study of T cell changes during pregnancy in multiple sclerosis. Repertoires were generated with immunoSEQ multiplex PCR, while TCRdb's copy carries only in-frame clones and drops some. The repertoire consists of over 70,000 clones, with around 93% occurring once and the leading ten covering under 2%. Specimen: peripheral blood, collected in the first trimester of pregnancy. Receptor source: a female donor in good health, enrolled as a control in a pregnancy study. CDR3s include the opening cysteine and the closing phenylalanine or tryptophan. A D gene is named only where the DNA matches it firmly. Clone size is not always given. Where it is, it says once, few, many or a class for expanded clones.

d_call clone_size j_call v_call cdr3_nt cdr3_aa
. . TRBJ1-4 TRBV7-6 TGTGCCAGCAGCTTGGGGAGCTATAATGAAAAACTGTTTTTT CASSLGSYNEKLFF
. . TRBJ2-5 TRBV7-9 TGTGCCAGCAGCTACCGACAGCCTCAAGAGACCCAGTACTTC CASSYRQPQETQYF
TRBD2 . TRBJ2-1 TRBV5-1 TGCGCCAGCAGCTTCCTAGCGGGGGGCCTCAATGAGCAGTTCTTC CASSFLAGGLNEQFF
. few TRBJ2-5 TRBV7-9 TGTGCCAGCAGCTCCCCACGCCGGGAGACCCAGTACTTC CASSSPRRETQYF
. . TRBJ1-5 TRBV4-1 TGCGCCAGCAGCAAAGGGGGTGCAGGGTCGGGTCAGCCCCAGCATTTT CASSKGGAGSGQPQHF
. once TRBJ1-1 TRBV2 TGTGCCACCAACAGGGATAACACTGAAGCTTTCTTT CATNRDNTEAFF
. . TRBJ2-3 TRBV4-1 TGCGCCAGCAGTCGCCTAGAAAGCACAGATACGCAGTATTTT CASSRLESTDTQYF
TRBD1 . TRBJ2-3 TRBV11-2 TGTGCCAGCAGCTTAACCACCAGCGGGACAGGGGAGACAGATACGCAGTATTTT CASSLTTSGTGETDTQYF
. . TRBJ1-2 TRBV27 TGTGCCAGCAGTTTATCGGCGGTGGATGGCTACACCTTC CASSLSAVDGYTF
. . TRBJ1-4 TRBV15 TGTGCCACCAGCAGAGATGGGAGCGCAGGTGCAACTAATGAAAAACTGTTTTTT CATSRDGSAGATNEKLFF
. . TRBJ1-2 TRBV29-1 TGCAGCGTCCCCGCGGCAGCGGCCTATGGCTACACCTTC CSVPAAAAYGYTF
. . TRBJ1-2 TRBV6-1 TGTGCCAGCAGTTTTACTAACTATGGCTACACCTTC CASSFTNYGYTF
. once TRBJ2-7 TRBV7-2 TGTGCCAGCAGACTAAGTCCACCGAGCTCCTACGAGCAGTACTTC CASRLSPPSSYEQYF
. . TRBJ2-5 TRBV7-9 TGTGCCAGCAGCTTAGATAGGAGGAGACAAGAGACCCAGTACTTC CASSLDRRRQETQYF
. . TRBJ1-6 TRBV11-2 TGTGCCAGCAGCTTAAGCCGGAGCTCCTATAATTCACCCCTCCACTTT CASSLSRSSYNSPLHF
. . TRBJ1-2 TRBV6-1 TGTGCCAGCAGCCGGGACACACTTAACTATGGCTACACCTTC CASSRDTLNYGYTF
TRBD1 . TRBJ1-4 TRBV6-5 TGTGCCAGCCGGACAGGGGGGGCAACTAATGAAAAACTGTTTTTT CASRTGGATNEKLFF
TRBD1 . TRBJ1-5 TRBV7-9 TGTGCCAGCAGCCTACAGGGGAGTAGCAATCAGCCCCAGCATTTT CASSLQGSSNQPQHF
TRBD1 . TRBJ1-5 TRBV18 TGTGCCAGCTCACCCCGACAGGGTGGCAATCAGCCCCAGCATTTT CASSPRQGGNQPQHF
. . TRBJ2-7 TRBV27 TGTGCCAGCAGTTCGTCCGGCGAGCAGTACTTC CASSSSGEQYF
. once TRBJ2-2 TRBV5-5 TGTGCCAGCGCGGCGGGCCTGAACACCGGGGAGCTGTTTTTT CASAAGLNTGELFF
. . TRBJ1-2 TRBV6-6 TGTGCCAGCAGAAATAGAGGGGGGGATGGCTACACCTTC CASRNRGGDGYTF
TRBD1 . TRBJ2-4 TRBV5-1 TGCGCCAGCAGCTTGGGGACAGGCGTCAAAAACATTCAGTACTTC CASSLGTGVKNIQYF
. . TRBJ1-1 TRBV20-1 TGCAGTGCTATCACACGTGAAGCTTTCTTT CSAITREAFF
. few TRBJ1-1 TRBV10-3 TGTGCCATCAGTGGACAAGAAAGCACTGAAGCTTTCTTT CAISGQESTEAFF
. . TRBJ1-1 TRBV4-3 TGCGCCAGCAGCCAAGAGAGAGGGAACACTGAAGCTTTCTTT CASSQERGNTEAFF
. . TRBJ2-6 TRBV27 TGTGCCAGCAGCCCGCATAGACCACAGGGCTCTGGGGCCAACGTCCTGACTTTC CASSPHRPQGSGANVLTF
TRBD1 . TRBJ1-2 TRBV6-5 TGTGCCAGCAGTTCCGGGACAGGGGGCTATGGCTACACCTTC CASSSGTGGYGYTF
TRBD1 . TRBJ2-3 TRBV6-5 TGTGCCAGCAGTTTAGGGGACAGGGGCACAGATACGCAGTATTTT CASSLGDRGTDTQYF
TRBD1 . TRBJ1-4 TRBV4-3 TGCGCCAGCAGCCAAAGACAGGGGGTTAATGAAAAACTGTTTTTT CASSQRQGVNEKLFF
TRBD1 . TRBJ2-5 TRBV5-1 TGCGCCAGCAGCTTGGGGGGACAGGGGGCCGGAGAGACCCAGTACTTC CASSLGGQGAGETQYF
. . TRBJ2-7 TRBV5-4 TGTGCCAGCAGCCTGCGGATGAAGGACAGAAGCTCCTACGAGCAGTACTTC CASSLRMKDRSSYEQYF
TRBD1 . TRBJ1-2 TRBV2 TGTGCCAGCAGTGAAGACCGGTCCCAGGGGGCGCCTGGTGGCTACACCTTC CASSEDRSQGAPGGYTF
. . TRBJ1-1 TRBV19 TGTGCCAGTAGTATCCGGGACAATCTTCCTGAAGCTTTCTTT CASSIRDNLPEAFF
. once TRBJ1-2 TRBV9 TGTGCCAGCAGCGGGGACATGCAAGGCTACACCTTC CASSGDMQGYTF
TRBD1 . TRBJ2-4 TRBV5-1 TGCGCCAGCAGCCCCTGGACAGGGGGCGCGAACATTCAGTACTTC CASSPWTGGANIQYF
TRBD2 . TRBJ2-1 TRBV11-2 TGTGCCAGCAGCTTGGCACTAGCGGGGCAAAATGAGCAGTTCTTC CASSLALAGQNEQFF
TRBD2 . TRBJ2-2 TRBV11-2 TGTGCCACGGTCGGGAGGGGGGACACCGGGGAGCTGTTTTTT CATVGRGDTGELFF
TRBD2 . TRBJ2-1 TRBV7-3 TGTGCCAGCAGCCTTAGCGGGCGCCGCTCCTACAATGAGCAGTTCTTC CASSLSGRRSYNEQFF
TRBD1 once TRBJ1-1 TRBV5-1 TGCGCCAGCAGCTCACGGACAGGCTCGAACACTGAAGCTTTCTTT CASSSRTGSNTEAFF
TRBD1 many TRBJ1-6 TRBV19 TGTGCCAGTAGTATCGTGACAGGGAATTCACCCCTCCACTTT CASSIVTGNSPLHF
. . TRBJ1-5 TRBV19 TGTGCCAGTAGTATTTCCGGCTCAGGCCCCCAGCATTTT CASSISGSGPQHF
. . TRBJ2-7 TRBV11-2 TGTGCCAGCACCAGGGGTTCCTTCAGCGAGCAGTACTTC CASTRGSFSEQYF
. few TRBJ1-6 TRBV7-9 TGTGCCAGCAACATTGGAGGAAATTCACCCCTCCACTTT CASNIGGNSPLHF
. . TRBJ1-1 TRBV5-1 TGCGCCAGCAGCTTGGAAGGGGGGGACACTGAAGCTTTCTTT CASSLEGGDTEAFF
TRBD1 . TRBJ2-7 TRBV5-6 TGTGCCAGCAGCTTGGATCAGGGGGCGGTCGAGCAGTACTTC CASSLDQGAVEQYF
TRBD2 . TRBJ2-2 TRBV7-3 TGTGCCAGCAGCTTATCGGGGGGTCGCACCGGGGAGCTGTTTTTT CASSLSGGRTGELFF
TRBD1 . TRBJ1-1 TRBV7-9 TGTGCCAGCAGCTCGGACAGGGGGAAGAGCGCTGAAGCTTTCTTT CASSSDRGKSAEAFF
TRBD1 . TRBJ1-1 TRBV5-4 TGTGCCAGCAGCCGAGACAGGGTAACTGAAGCTTTCTTT CASSRDRVTEAFF
TRBD1 . TRBJ1-6 TRBV2 TGTGCCAGCAGCAGAACGGGACAGGGAAATTCACCCCTCCACTTT CASSRTGQGNSPLHF
TRBD2 . TRBJ2-7 TRBV4-3 TGCGCCAGCAGCCAAGGGGTAGCGGGGACGCACGAGCAGTACTTC CASSQGVAGTHEQYF
. . TRBJ1-6 TRBV14 TGTGCCAGCAGCCCCTATCAGGGGTCGTATTCACCCCTCCACTTT CASSPYQGSYSPLHF
TRBD1 . TRBJ1-1 TRBV2 TGTGCCAGCACTGGGACAGGGCGAGGCGCTTTCTTT CASTGTGRGAFF
TRBD2 . TRBJ2-7 TRBV7-2 TGTGCCAGCAGCATCAGGCGGGGGTACGAGCAGTACTTC CASSIRRGYEQYF